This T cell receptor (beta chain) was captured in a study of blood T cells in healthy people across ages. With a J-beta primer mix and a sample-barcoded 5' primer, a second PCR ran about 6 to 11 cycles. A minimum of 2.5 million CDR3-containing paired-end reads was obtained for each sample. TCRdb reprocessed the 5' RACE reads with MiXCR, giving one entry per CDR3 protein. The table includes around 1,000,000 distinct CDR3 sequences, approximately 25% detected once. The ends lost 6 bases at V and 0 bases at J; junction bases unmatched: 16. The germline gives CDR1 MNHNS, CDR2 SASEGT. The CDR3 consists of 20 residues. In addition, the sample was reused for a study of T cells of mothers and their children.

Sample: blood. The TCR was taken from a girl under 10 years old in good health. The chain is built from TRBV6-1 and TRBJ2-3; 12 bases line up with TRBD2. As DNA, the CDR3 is TGTGCCAGCAGACCCCTAGCGGGGGGGTCTCTACTTTCTAGCACAGATACGCAGTATTTT. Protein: CASRPLAGGSLLSSTDTQYF.